This record concerns one TCR beta chain sequence. Its antigen remains unknown. The entry originates in a study of regulatory T cells in long-lasting Graves disease. The time point is: newly diagnosed GD, antithyroid drugs for less than 3 months. The TCR library used RNA extracted from PBMCs. It was American Thyroid Association guidelines that determined Graves' disease diagnosis. Investigators prepared the TCR beta libraries by applying iRepertoire HTBI primers and Arm-PCR of CDR3 regions. Each CDR3 protein is one row after TCRdb ran MiXCR on the multiplex PCR reads. The sample shows 350,000 to 500,000 distinct CDR3 sequences, 12% to 15% of them seen only once. The study, taken as a whole, reports: TCR diversity was lower in persistent Graves' patients than in newly diagnosed ones.

J gave up 4 bases and V 5 bases, and 3 bases lay outside the gene matches. Germline V gene sequence: CDR1 SGHTA, CDR2 FQGTGA. This CDR3 comprises 14 residues. The same sample was also used in a study of T cells in Graves' hyperthyroidism and ophthalmopathy. This second study notes: When the TCR CDR3 underwent first-round RT-PCR, the HTBI primer set was used. Ophthalmopathy was told apart from stable hyperthyroidism by a 13 V-J model.

V is TRBV7-3 and J is TRBJ2-2, with 8 positions matching TRBD1. This specimen was peripheral blood mononuclear cells (PBMCs), taken at new diagnosis, from a patient treated with antithyroid drugs. The clonotype comes from a woman in her fifties or sixties with Graves disease. CDR3 amino acids: CASSMDRATGELFF. In nucleotides, the CDR3 is TGTGCCAGCAGCATGGACAGGGCCACCGGGGAGCTGTTTTTT.